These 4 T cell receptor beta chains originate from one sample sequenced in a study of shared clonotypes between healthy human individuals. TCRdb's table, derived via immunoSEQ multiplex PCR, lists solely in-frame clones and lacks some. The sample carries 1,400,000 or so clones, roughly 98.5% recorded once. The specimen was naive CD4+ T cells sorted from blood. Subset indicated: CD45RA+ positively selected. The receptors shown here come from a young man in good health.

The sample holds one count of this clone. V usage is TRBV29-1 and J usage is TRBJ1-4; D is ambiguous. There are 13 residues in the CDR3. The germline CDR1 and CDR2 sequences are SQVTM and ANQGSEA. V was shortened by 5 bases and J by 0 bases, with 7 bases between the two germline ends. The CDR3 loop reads CSVQPATNEKLFF. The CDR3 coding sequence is TGCAGCGTTCAGCCAGCAACTAATGAAAAACTGTTTTTT.

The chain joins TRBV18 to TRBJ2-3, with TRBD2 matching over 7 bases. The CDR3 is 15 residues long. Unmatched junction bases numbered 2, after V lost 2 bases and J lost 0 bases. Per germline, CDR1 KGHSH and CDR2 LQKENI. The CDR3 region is CASSPFSGSTDTQYF. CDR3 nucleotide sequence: TGTGCCAGCTCACCATTTAGCGGGAGCACAGATACGCAGTATTTT.

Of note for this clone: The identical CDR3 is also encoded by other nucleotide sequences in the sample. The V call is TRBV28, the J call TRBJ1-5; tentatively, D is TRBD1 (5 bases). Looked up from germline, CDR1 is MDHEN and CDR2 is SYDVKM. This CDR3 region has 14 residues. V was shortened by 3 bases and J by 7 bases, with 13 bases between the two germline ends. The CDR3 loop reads CASSFRGPGQPQHF. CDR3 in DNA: TGTGCCAGCAGTTTTAGGGGACCGGGGCAGCCCCAGCATTTT.

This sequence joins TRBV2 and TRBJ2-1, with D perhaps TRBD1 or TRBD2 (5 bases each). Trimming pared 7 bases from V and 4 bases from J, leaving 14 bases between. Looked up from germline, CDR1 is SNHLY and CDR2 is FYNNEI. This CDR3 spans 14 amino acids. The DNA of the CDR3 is TGTGCCAGCAAAAGAGGGGTCCTTTACAATGAGCAGTTCTTC. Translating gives CASKRGVLYNEQFF.